Following are 25 T cell receptor beta chains from one sample sequenced in a study of regulatory T cells in long-lasting Graves disease. The authors built TCR beta libraries using iRepertoire HTBI primers and Arm-PCR of CDR3 regions. MiXCR was run by TCRdb on the multiplex PCR reads, yielding one entry per CDR3 protein. The repertoire holds around 450,000 distinct CDR3 sequences, with 20% to 25% as singletons. Sample time point: persistent/refractory GD, antithyroid drugs over 5 years with positive TRAb. The TCR library was made from RNA that had been extracted from PBMCs in TRIzol. The sample was peripheral blood mononuclear cells (PBMCs), taken when the disease was refractory, from a patient treated with antithyroid drugs. All receptors derive from a female donor with Graves disease.

The V call is TRBV14, the J call TRBJ2-3; 10 nucleotides line up with TRBD2. Germline lookup yields CDR1 SGHDN and CDR2 FVKESK. There are 18 residues in the CDR3. The V gene end was trimmed by 5 bases and the J gene end by 2 bases; junction bases not matched to a gene: 13. Here the CDR3 reads CASSRGPSGSWVTDTQYF. CDR3 in DNA: TGTGCCAGCAGCAGGGGGCCTAGCGGGAGTTGGGTCACAGATACGCAGTATTTT.

This clonotype was seen a few times. The rearrangement uses TRBV28 and TRBJ2-7, with D unresolved. CDR3 size: 13 residues. Germline V gene lookup returns CDR1 MDHEN and CDR2 SYDVKM. V shed 2 bases and J shed 2 bases, with 7 bases lying between them. The CDR3 is CASSLHRAYEQYF. CDR3 bases: TGTGCCAGCAGTTTACACAGAGCCTACGAGCAGTACTTC.

This clonotype came up many times. The chain links TRBV6-2 or TRBV6-3 to TRBJ2-2; 12 nucleotides agree with TRBD2. CDR1 is MNHEY, CDR2 SVGEGT, per germline. This CDR3 contains 18 residues. V was clipped by 0 bases and J by 5 bases; unmatched bases: 7. The CDR3 sequence: CASSYSPSGRVRTGELFF. CDR3 nucleotide sequence: TGTGCCAGCAGTTACTCGCCTAGCGGGAGGGTGAGAACCGGGGAGCTGTTTTTT.

This clonotype was counted many times. The CDR3 protein is CASSPRGISYEQYF. In DNA, the CDR3 is TGTGCCAGCAGTCCTCGCGGAATCTCCTACGAGCAGTACTTC. This chain joins TRBV6-1 and TRBJ2-7, with D hard to call. CDR3 length: 14 amino acids. V was cut by 5 bases and J by 0 bases, with 11 bases left in between. Looked up from germline, CDR1 is MNHNS and CDR2 is SASEGT.

This rearrangement joins TRBV2 to TRBJ1-6; the D gene is possibly TRBD1 (6 bases). With 8 bases removed from V and 8 bases from J, the gap between germline ends came to 16 bases. Germline V gene lookup returns CDR1 SNHLY and CDR2 FYNNEI. The CDR3 runs to 14 residues. CDR3: CASGSDRLDSPLHF. The CDR3 DNA follows: TGTGCCAGCGGATCGGACAGACTGGATTCACCCCTCCACTTT.

The chain uses TRBV5-1 and TRBJ1-1; weak D call: TRBD1 (5 bases). The length of the CDR3 is 16 residues. Per germline, CDR1 SGHRS and CDR2 YFSETQ. V gave up 4 bases and J gave up 4 bases, with 20 bases separating them. The CDR3 region has the DNA TGCGCCAGCAGCGGAGTCCTTACGGGGCGCGGCACTGAAGCTTTCTTT. Protein sequence: CASSGVLTGRGTEAFF. The full variable domain, in which reference TRBV5-1 and TRBJ1-1 provide the parts outside the CDR3, is KAGVTQTPRYLIKTRGQQVTLSCSPISGHRSVSWYQQTPGQGLQFLFEYFSETQRNKGNFPGRFSGRQFSNSRSEMNVSTLELGDSALYLCASSGVLTGRGTEAFFGQGTRLTVV.

This clonotype was observed a few times. This chain uses TRBV28 with TRBJ1-5, with 9 bases matching TRBD1. Germline lookup yields CDR1 MDHEN and CDR2 SYDVKM. This CDR3 contains 15 residues. Trimming cost V 6 bases and J 1 base; bases outside gene matches: 4. CDR3 DNA: TGTGCCAGCAGAACAGGGGGCCGCAGCAATCAGCCCCAGCATTTT. Its protein is CASRTGGRSNQPQHF.

The V call is TRBV28, the J call TRBJ2-7; 10 nucleotides agree with TRBD1. Losses at the gene ends were 5 bases for V and 6 bases for J; bases not matched to a gene: 7. Germline V lookup: CDR1 MDHEN, CDR2 SYDVKM. The CDR3 length is 14 residues. In nucleotides, the CDR3 is TGTGCCAGCAGTCCCCGGACAGGGGGAAGCGAGCAGTACTTC. Translated: CASSPRTGGSEQYF.

There are many counts of this clonotype. This chain links TRBV28 with TRBJ1-1, with 9 bases identical to TRBD1. This CDR3 has 13 residues. Per germline, CDR1 MDHEN and CDR2 SYDVKM. V shed 5 bases, J shed 8 bases, and the junction held 6 bases outside the gene matches. The DNA for the CDR3 is TGTGCCAGCAGTATATCACAGGGGGCCGAAGCTTTCTTT. Its protein product is CASSISQGAEAFF.

The chain has TRBV6-1 and TRBJ2-2; the D gene is possibly TRBD2 (7 bases). Germline V gives CDR1 MNHNS, CDR2 SASEGT. Trimming took off 6 bases at V and 3 bases at J, with 14 bases between the two ends. The CDR3 has 15 residues. This CDR3 is CASREGGADTGELFF. Here the CDR3 DNA reads TGTGCCAGCAGAGAGGGGGGGGCCGACACCGGGGAGCTGTTTTTT.

This clonotype was observed many times. V usage is TRBV20-1 and J usage is TRBJ2-7, with 11 bases that match TRBD1. With 5 bases clipped from V and 4 bases from J, the junction kept 7 bases outside the gene matches. CDR1 is DFQATT and CDR2 is SNEGSKA in the germline V gene (reference sequence). CDR3 size: 14 residues. Written as DNA, the CDR3 is TGCAGTGCTTCCCGGACAGGGGGCTCGTACGAGCAGTACTTC. Encoded protein: CSASRTGGSYEQYF.

This clonotype was seen only a few times. For the CDR3, the DNA is TGCAGCGTTGAATTATGGAAGCCATGGGCTGAAGCTTTCTTT. Translated: CSVELWKPWAEAFF. The gene calls are TRBV29-1 and TRBJ1-1; D remains unclear. The CDR3 has 14 amino acids. The V gene's germline CDR1 is SQVTM and CDR2 ANQGSEA. V lost 2 bases and J 6 bases, leaving 16 bases between the germline ends.

This clonotype was detected a few times. The V call is TRBV7-6, the J call TRBJ2-1; 8 bases fit TRBD2. V dropped 6 bases and J dropped 5; count of bases not matched to a gene: 18. Germline loops: CDR1 SGHVS, CDR2 FNYEAQ. This CDR3 contains 18 residues. In DNA, the CDR3 is TGTGCCAGCAGACTCCAAGCCCCAGCGGGAGCGAAGGACAATGAGCAGTTCTTC. It encodes CASRLQAPAGAKDNEQFF.

This clonotype showed up many times. The J gene is TRBJ2-2, the V gene TRBV6-1; TRBD1 matches at 10 bases. The junction had 4 bases not matched to a gene; V was cut back by 3 bases and J by 6 bases. The V gene's germline CDR1 is MNHNS and CDR2 SASEGT. The CDR3 consists of 15 residues. CDR3 sequence: CASSDWTGGPGELFF. The CDR3 DNA is TGTGCCAGCAGTGACTGGACAGGGGGACCCGGGGAGCTGTTTTTT.

The J gene is TRBJ1-1, the V gene TRBV5-1; 7 nucleotides agree with TRBD1. This CDR3 region has 15 residues. V was clipped by 7 bases and J by 1 base; unmatched bases: 10. Germline V gene lookup returns CDR1 SGHRS and CDR2 YFSETQ. For the CDR3, the DNA is TGCGCCAGCGGGCAGGGGGTGACCTCGAACACTGAAGCTTTCTTT. Translated, it gives CASGQGVTSNTEAFF.

In this sample, this clonotype turned up a few times. The chain links TRBV6-2 or TRBV6-3 to TRBJ1-2; TRBD1 agrees at 8 bases. Per germline, CDR1 MNHEY and CDR2 SVGEGT. The CDR3 is made up of 13 amino acids. J was trimmed by 8 bases and V by 0 bases; bases with no gene match: 2. Here the CDR3 reads CASSYSTGDGYTF. In DNA, the CDR3 is TGTGCCAGCAGTTACTCGACAGGGGACGGCTACACCTTC.

A few counts support this clonotype. The chain uses TRBV12-5 and TRBJ2-2; no clear D gene. V was clipped by 1 base and J by 8 bases, with 5 bases between them. This CDR3 region has 12 residues. The germline V gene encodes CDR1 LGHNT and CDR2 FRNRAP. As DNA, the CDR3 is TGTGCTAGTGGTTTGGGGTTGGGGGAGCTGTTTTTT. It specifies CASGLGLGELFF.

The gene calls are TRBV5-5 and TRBJ2-4; D remains unclear. Germline V gene sequence: CDR1 SGHKS, CDR2 YYEKEE (reference sequence). Trimming pared 1 base from V and 5 bases from J, leaving 10 bases between. This CDR3 spans 14 amino acids. The CDR3 DNA reads TGTGCCAGCAGCTTGAGTCGTGGGCAAAACATTCAGTACTTC. Its translation: CASSLSRGQNIQYF.

This clonotype was counted only a few times. This chain joins TRBV29-1 and TRBJ2-5; D might be TRBD1 or TRBD2, each matching 6 bases. Germline-derived CDR1 and CDR2 are SQVTM and ANQGSEA. The CDR3 covers 14 residues. The V end lost 4 bases, the J end lost 5 bases, and 17 bases lay between the germline ends. CDR3 in DNA: TGCAGCGTTGTGTCGGGGGCCACCAGGGAGACCCAGTACTTC. Translation gives CSVVSGATRETQYF.

The V gene is TRBV25-1, the J gene TRBJ1-5, with TRBD1 as a possible D gene (5 bases). Trimming took off 6 bases at V and 6 bases at J, with 21 bases between the two ends. The CDR3 runs to 16 residues. Germline loops: CDR1 MGHDK, CDR2 SYGVNS. CDR3 in DNA: TGTGCCAGCAGCCCCGGAGGGACTTCCCTGGCTCAGCCCCAGCATTTT. Translating gives CASSPGGTSLAQPQHF.

This clonotype was found a few times. This chain uses TRBV20-1 with TRBJ1-1; 7 nucleotides agree with TRBD1. With 6 bases clipped from V and 7 bases from J, the junction kept 11 bases outside the gene matches. The CDR3 has 13 amino acids. The germline V gene encodes CDR1 DFQATT and CDR2 SNEGSKA (reference sequence). CDR3 sequence (DNA): TGCAGTGCCCCGACAGGGACCGTAAGTGAAGCTTTCTTT. It yields the protein CSAPTGTVSEAFF.

This clonotype was found a few times. Since a much larger clone is just one base distant, this may be a read error. The rearrangement joins TRBV7-2 to TRBJ2-7; D is perhaps TRBD1 or TRBD2 (5 bases each). The V end lost 5 bases, the J end lost 9 bases, and 17 bases lay between the germline ends. The CDR3 is 13 residues long. CDR1 and CDR2 from the germline V gene are SGHTA and FQGNSA. CDR3 loop: CASSGDTSGGQYF. CDR3 bases: TGTGCCAGCAGCGGAGACACTAGTGGGGGGCAGTACTTC.

CDR3 sequence: CASSSQVLLNTGELFF. DNA for the CDR3: TGTGCCAGCAGCTCCCAGGTCCTTCTGAACACCGGGGAGCTGTTTTTT. The rearrangement links TRBV7-9 to TRBJ2-2; D unclear. This CDR3 contains 16 residues. The ends were cut back, 4 bases at V and 1 base at J, with 13 bases in the middle. Germline loops: CDR1 SEHNR, CDR2 FQNEAQ (reference sequence).

The chain combines TRBV6-2 or TRBV6-3 with TRBJ2-2, with 8 bases matching TRBD2. Germline lookup yields CDR1 MNHEY and CDR2 SVGEGT. Trimming removed 10 bases from V and 0 bases from J; junction bases left unmatched: 4. This CDR3 has 14 amino acids. The CDR3, as DNA: TGTGCCACCCCGGGAGGGCCGAACACCGGGGAGCTGTTTTTT. Protein product: CATPGGPNTGELFF.

This clonotype was seen a handful of times. V gene TRBV29-1 combines with J gene TRBJ2-7; TRBD2 agrees at 7 bases. Germline values: CDR1 SQVTM, CDR2 ANQGSEA. The CDR3 length is 15 residues. V gave up 7 bases and J gave up 1 base; unmatched junction bases: 13. CDR3 bases: TGCAGCGGCGCTGAGGCTAGCGGTGGATCCTACGAGCAGTACTTC. It codes for CSGAEASGGSYEQYF.